This TCR beta chain derives from a study of blood T cell repertoires in COVID-19. Study background: The samples span acute and convalescent COVID-19 from the United States, Italy and Spain. T cells, B-cell-depleted T cells, or PBMCs provided the cDNA or gDNA that served as material.

The CDR3 runs 12 residues. Germline lookup yields CDR1 WNHNN and CDR2 SYGVQD (reference sequence). Trimming cost V 3 bases and J 13 bases; bases outside gene matches: 3. The Seattle patients, enrolled during active infection, were followed longitudinally. Authors' data handling: Reference gene primers were amplified, and this amplification served to estimate nucleated cell counts. Produced via immunoSEQ multiplex PCR; TCRdb's table is partial and in-frame only. V and J calls and clone size are as listed in that table; D and trimming were resolved from the DNA. The table has 80,000 to 100,000 clones, almost 90% seen once.

Sequencing was carried out using peripheral blood. This clonotype was sampled from a man aged 45-65 years with COVID-19, enrolled during active disease. This chain joins TRBV10-1 and TRBJ1-6, with 7 bases aligning to TRBD1. CDR3 residues: CASSDQGEPLHF. CDR3 DNA: TGCGCCAGCAGTGACCAGGGGGAGCCCCTCCACTTT.